This T cell receptor (beta chain) was sequenced for a study of blood T cell repertoires in COVID-19. Across the study: In each case, the material was cDNA or gDNA derived from T cells, B-cell-depleted T cells, or PBMCs.

Here immunoSEQ multiplex PCR was the method, and the copy in TCRdb shows in-frame clones only, minus some. The repertoire consists of some 230,000 clones, with roughly 84% occurring once and the leading ten covering around 7.2%. V dropped 5 bases and J dropped 5 bases, with 13 bases sitting between them. The length of the CDR3 is 13 residues. Material for sequencing was peripheral blood. This TCR came from a woman in her fifties or sixties with acute or convalescent COVID-19. V and J are TRBV23-1 and TRBJ2-7; the D gene is possibly TRBD1 (5 bases). TRBV23-1 is reported as an ORF; its role is uncertain. The CDR3 nucleotides are TGCGCCAGCAGTACAGGACCAGGGAACGAGCAGTACTTC. Translated: CASSTGPGNEQYF.